At least ten counts were recorded for the clone carrying this T cell receptor (beta chain). The CDR3 contains 15 residues. V dropped 3 bases and J dropped 3; count of bases not matched to a gene: 4. The germline gives CDR1 MDHEN, CDR2 SYDVKM. The PBMCs studied were ones that came from 10 ml fresh peripheral blood. The entry originates in a study of T cells in Graves' hyperthyroidism and ophthalmopathy. The TCR beta CDR3 regions underwent amplification using RNA transcripts as the source. TCR CDR3 underwent first-round RT-PCR with the HTBI primer set. TCRdb re-analysed the multiplex PCR reads in MiXCR, keeping a single row per CDR3 protein. Here the sample spans about 250,000 distinct CDR3 sequences, approximately 23% being singletons.

Source material: blood. This clonotype was sampled from a man in his thirties or forties with Graves' ophthalmopathy. The chain carries TRBV28 and TRBJ1-5, with 8 positions matching TRBD1. CDR3 sequence: CASSFAGGVNQPQHF. The CDR3 region has the DNA TGTGCCAGCAGTTTTGCAGGGGGCGTCAATCAGCCCCAGCATTTT.